A selection of T cell receptor beta chains follows, all from one sample in a study of immune heterogeneity within non-small cell lung tumors. TCRdb independently ran MiXCR on the multiplex PCR reads; one entry per CDR3 protein. The sample contains roughly 10,000 distinct CDR3 sequences, around a quarter of which appear only once. Material: lung tumor tissue. The receptors here all came from a woman in her forties or fifties with non-small cell lung cancer. Both conserved end residues are part of each CDR3. D genes are given only for firm matches. Size is omitted from some rows. Given values are once, few, many or a class for expanded clones.

V gene,clone size,D gene,J gene,CDR3 protein,CDR3 DNA
TRBV4-2,many,.,TRBJ1-1,CASSRAGGTEAFF,TGTGCCAGCAGCCGGGCGGGGGGAACTGAAGCTTTCTTT
TRBV6-1,many,.,TRBJ1-1,CASKKGRLNTEAFF,TGTGCCAGCAAAAAGGGGCGATTGAACACTGAAGCTTTCTTT
TRBV5-1,.,.,TRBJ2-2,CASSFSGGQLTGELFF,TGCGCCAGCAGCTTTAGTGGGGGACAACTCACCGGGGAGCTGTTTTTT
TRBV5-1,medium-sized,.,TRBJ1-6,CASSLVGDNSPLHF,TGCGCCAGCAGCTTGGTGGGGGATAATTCACCCCTCCACTTT
TRBV7-9,many,.,TRBJ1-3,CASSPRPNTIYF,TGTGCCAGCAGCCCCCGCCCAAACACCATATATTTT
TRBV24-1,many,TRBD1,TRBJ2-1,CATSGSGTGEDEQFF,TGTGCCACCAGTGGCTCCGGGACAGGGGAAGATGAGCAGTTCTTC
TRBV7-9,many,.,TRBJ1-4,CASSLGGIGEKLFF,TGTGCCAGCAGCTTAGGGGGGATCGGAGAAAAACTGTTTTTT
TRBV28,few,TRBD1,TRBJ2-3,CASSIRDRGDTQYF,TGTGCCAGCAGTATCCGGGACAGGGGCGATACGCAGTATTTT
TRBV6-1,many,TRBD2,TRBJ2-1,CASSSGTSGYYNEQFF,TGTGCCAGCAGTTCCGGGACTAGCGGGTACTACAATGAGCAGTTCTTC
TRBV20-1,many,TRBD1,TRBJ1-2,CSANRGRYYGYTF,TGCAGTGCAAACAGGGGAAGATACTATGGCTACACCTTC
TRBV4-2,many,TRBD2,TRBJ2-3,CASSQTGLAGSTDTQYF,TGTGCCAGCAGCCAGACGGGACTAGCGGGAAGCACAGATACGCAGTATTTT
TRBV7-8,.,.,TRBJ1-1,CASSFGYTEAFF,TGTGCCAGCAGCTTTGGGTACACTGAAGCTTTCTTT
TRBV28,many,TRBD1,TRBJ1-2,CASTLQGAPGYTF,TGTGCCAGCACACTTCAGGGGGCGCCCGGCTACACCTTC
TRBV7-2,many,TRBD2,TRBJ2-1,CASSQGLAGYNEQFF,TGTGCCAGCAGCCAGGGACTAGCGGGGTACAATGAGCAGTTCTTC
TRBV18,medium-sized,.,TRBJ2-7,CASSRLIDRNEQYF,TGTGCCAGCTCACGCCTCATCGATCGAAACGAGCAGTACTTC
TRBV13,.,.,TRBJ1-3,CTSSLVAGGNTIYF,TGTACCAGCAGCTTAGTTGCAGGTGGAAACACCATATATTTT
TRBV20-1,many,.,TRBJ2-6,CSVSRDSLSGANVLTF,TGCAGTGTTTCGCGGGACAGCCTCTCTGGGGCCAACGTCCTGACTTTC
TRBV15,many,TRBD2,TRBJ2-3,CATSSVLAGGPDTQYF,TGTGCCACCAGCAGTGTACTAGCGGGAGGCCCAGATACGCAGTATTTT
TRBV6-4,.,TRBD1,TRBJ1-2,CASSRGQAYGYTF,TGTGCCAGCAGCCGGGGACAGGCCTATGGCTACACCTTC
TRBV7-8,many,.,TRBJ2-1,CASSLWTVLSGNEQFF,TGTGCCAGCAGCTTATGGACAGTTTTGAGTGGCAATGAGCAGTTCTTC
TRBV7-9,medium-sized,.,TRBJ1-6,CASSLQGKNSPLHF,TGTGCCAGCAGCTTACAGGGCAAGAATTCACCCCTCCACTTT
TRBV28,medium-sized,TRBD1,TRBJ2-7,CASSSGTGAFYEQYF,TGTGCCAGCAGTTCAGGGACAGGGGCCTTCTACGAGCAGTACTTC
TRBV30,.,TRBD2,TRBJ2-7,CARSKRLAGAYEQYF,TGTGCCCGGAGTAAACGACTAGCGGGAGCCTACGAGCAGTACTTC
TRBV19,.,TRBD1,TRBJ1-1,CASGRTGITEAFF,TGTGCCAGTGGCAGGACAGGGATCACTGAAGCTTTCTTT
TRBV30,many,.,TRBJ2-3,CAWIPRGGWQDTQYF,TGTGCCTGGATACCCAGGGGGGGATGGCAAGATACGCAGTATTTT
TRBV20-1,once,.,TRBJ2-7,CSARPYRASSYEQYF,TGCAGTGCTAGACCCTACCGAGCGAGCTCCTACGAGCAGTACTTC
TRBV7-8,many,.,TRBJ1-5,CASSWGRGRRGDSNQPQHF,TGTGCCAGCAGCTGGGGGCGGGGGCGGAGGGGTGATAGCAATCAGCCCCAGCATTTT
TRBV5-1,.,.,TRBJ1-1,CASSLIRGEGNTEAFF,TGCGCCAGCAGCTTAATTAGGGGGGAAGGGAACACTGAAGCTTTCTTT